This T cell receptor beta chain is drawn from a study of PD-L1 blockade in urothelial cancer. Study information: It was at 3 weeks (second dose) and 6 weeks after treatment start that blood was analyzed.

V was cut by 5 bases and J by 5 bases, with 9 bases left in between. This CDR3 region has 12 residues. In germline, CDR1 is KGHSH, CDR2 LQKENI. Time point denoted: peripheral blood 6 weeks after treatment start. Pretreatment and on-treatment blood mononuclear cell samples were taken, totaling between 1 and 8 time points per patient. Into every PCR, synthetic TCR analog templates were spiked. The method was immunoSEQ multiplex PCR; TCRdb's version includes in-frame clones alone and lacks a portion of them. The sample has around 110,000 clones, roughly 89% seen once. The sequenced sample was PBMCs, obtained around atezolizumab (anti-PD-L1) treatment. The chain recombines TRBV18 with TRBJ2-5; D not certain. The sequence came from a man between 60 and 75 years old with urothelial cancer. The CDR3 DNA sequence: TGTGCCAGCTCAACGGAGTTGGAGACCCAGTACTTC. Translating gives CASSTELETQYF.